In this sample, the clone carrying this T cell receptor beta chain turned up many times. The antigen remains undetermined. The sample belongs to a study of identical twins. Study-wide findings and caveats: For cord blood, abundant beta clonotypes had fewer insertions, unlike memory repertoires, which showed none. There was an excess of low generation probability in the out-of-frame alpha sequences that twins shared. Conclusions relied on cross-sectional statistical analysis, not following the same donors.

After template switching added a universal primer site, the resulting cDNA carried unique molecular identifiers. TCRdb reanalysed the 5' RACE reads using MiXCR and keeps one entry per CDR3 protein. The table records some 96,000 distinct CDR3 sequences, 5.9% of them present only once. The CDR3 sequence is 16 residues long. The germline V gene encodes CDR1 LGHDT and CDR2 YNNKEL (reference sequence). Trimming removed 4 bases from V and 3 bases from J, with 15 bases in between. The chain carries TRBV3-1 and TRBJ2-2, with D possibly TRBD2 on 5 matching bases. The sequence was collected from a woman aged 50 to 60 in good health. The sequenced sample was memory T cells sorted from blood. The CDR3 reads CASSPTAFGDTGELFF. The CDR3 nucleotides are TGTGCCAGCAGCCCGACGGCTTTCGGGGACACCGGGGAGCTGTTTTTT.